Below, 3 T cell receptor beta chains from the same sample are listed, as sequenced in a study of blood T cell repertoires in COVID-19. Assay: immunoSEQ multiplex PCR; the TCRdb copy retains only in-frame clones and omits some. The table shows a few hundred thousand clones, with around nine tenths occurring only once. The sequenced material came from PBMCs or T cells enriched from blood (not recorded which). All receptors derive from a woman aged 40 to 50 who had recovered from COVID-19.

In its sample, this clone was seen a few times. The genes are TRBV28 and TRBJ1-2, with D possibly being TRBD1 (5 bases). Germline V gives CDR1 MDHEN, CDR2 SYDVKM. The CDR3 spans 14 residues. V shed 3 bases and J shed 4 bases, with 12 bases lying between them. Here the CDR3 DNA reads TGTGCCAGCAGTTTGCACAACGGGGGCTATGGCTACACCTTC. Encoded protein: CASSLHNGGYGYTF.

This chain connects TRBV6-5 to TRBJ2-5, with D possibly being TRBD2 (5 bases). The germline CDR1 and CDR2 sequences are MNHEY and SVGAGI. This CDR3 has 15 residues. V dropped 2 bases and J dropped 1 base, with 11 bases sitting between them. As DNA, the CDR3 is TGTGCCAGCAGTTACACGGCGGGTCCCCAAGAGACCCAGTACTTC. As protein: CASSYTAGPQETQYF.

The V and J genes are TRBV30 and TRBJ2-1; D perhaps matches TRBD2 (5 bases). There are 13 residues in the CDR3. V lost 2 bases to trimming and J lost 9 bases, with 14 bases between them. Germline V gene lookup returns CDR1 GTSNPN and CDR2 SVGIG (reference sequence). The CDR3 nucleotides read TGTGCCTGGAGTCGAACTCGGACTTTTGAGCAGTTCTTC. Protein product: CAWSRTRTFEQFF.